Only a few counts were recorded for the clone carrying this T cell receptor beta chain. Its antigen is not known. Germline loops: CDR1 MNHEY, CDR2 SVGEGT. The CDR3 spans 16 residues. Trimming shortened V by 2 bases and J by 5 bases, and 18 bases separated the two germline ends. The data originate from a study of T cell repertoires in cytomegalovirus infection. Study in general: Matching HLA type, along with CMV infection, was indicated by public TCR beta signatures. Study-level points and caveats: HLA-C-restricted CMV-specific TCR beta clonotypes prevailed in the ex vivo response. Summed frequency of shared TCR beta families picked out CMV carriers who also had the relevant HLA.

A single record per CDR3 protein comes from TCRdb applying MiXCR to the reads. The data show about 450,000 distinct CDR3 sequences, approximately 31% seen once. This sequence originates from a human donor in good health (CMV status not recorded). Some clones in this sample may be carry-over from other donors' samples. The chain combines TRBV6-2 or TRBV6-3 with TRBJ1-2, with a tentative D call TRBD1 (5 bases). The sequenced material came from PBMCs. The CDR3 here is CASSYPRRELGYGYTF. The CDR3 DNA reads TGTGCCAGCAGTTACCCCCGCAGGGAACTGGGGTATGGCTACACCTTC.